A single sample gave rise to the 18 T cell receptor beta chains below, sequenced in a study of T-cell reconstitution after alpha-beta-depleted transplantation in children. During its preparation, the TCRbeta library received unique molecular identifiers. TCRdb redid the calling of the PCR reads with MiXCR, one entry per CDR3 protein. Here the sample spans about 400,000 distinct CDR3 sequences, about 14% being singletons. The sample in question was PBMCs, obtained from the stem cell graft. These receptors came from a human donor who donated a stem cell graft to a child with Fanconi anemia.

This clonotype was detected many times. This chain's CDR3 is CASSPIQSTVTRGQYF. The DNA of the CDR3 is TGTGCCAGCTCACCAATCCAGAGCACGGTGACGAGGGGGCAGTATTTT. The chain recombines TRBV18 with TRBJ2-3; D assignment may be TRBD1 or TRBD2 (5 bases each). Trimming stripped 2 bases from V and 11 bases from J, with 23 bases between. In germline, CDR1 is KGHSH, CDR2 LQKENI. The CDR3 has 16 amino acids.

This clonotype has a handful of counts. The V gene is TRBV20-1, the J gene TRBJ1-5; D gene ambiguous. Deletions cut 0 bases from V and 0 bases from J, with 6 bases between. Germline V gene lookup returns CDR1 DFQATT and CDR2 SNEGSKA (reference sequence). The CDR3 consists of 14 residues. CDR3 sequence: CSAREPASNQPQHF. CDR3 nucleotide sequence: TGCAGTGCTAGAGAGCCAGCTAGCAATCAGCCCCAGCATTTT.

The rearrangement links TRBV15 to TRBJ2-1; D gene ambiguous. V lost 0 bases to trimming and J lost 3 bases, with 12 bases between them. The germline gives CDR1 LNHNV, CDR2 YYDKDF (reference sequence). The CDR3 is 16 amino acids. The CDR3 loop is CATSREGPDFYNEQFF. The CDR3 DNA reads TGTGCCACCAGCAGAGAGGGCCCAGACTTCTACAATGAGCAGTTCTTC.

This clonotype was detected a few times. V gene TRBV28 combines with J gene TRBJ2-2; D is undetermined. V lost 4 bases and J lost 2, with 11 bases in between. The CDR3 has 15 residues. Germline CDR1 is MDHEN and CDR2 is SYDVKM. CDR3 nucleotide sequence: TGTGCCAGCAGTTCCCGCTACAGCAACACCGGGGAGCTGTTTTTT. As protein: CASSSRYSNTGELFF.

This chain's CDR3 is CASSLAGKGEKLFF. The CDR3 DNA reads as TGTGCCAGCAGCTTAGCAGGGAAGGGTGAAAAACTGTTTTTT. V usage is TRBV7-6 and J usage is TRBJ1-4; D is undetermined. CDR3 length: 14 residues. V gave up 0 bases and J gave up 7 bases, with 9 bases separating them. From germline, CDR1 is SGHVS and CDR2 FNYEAQ.

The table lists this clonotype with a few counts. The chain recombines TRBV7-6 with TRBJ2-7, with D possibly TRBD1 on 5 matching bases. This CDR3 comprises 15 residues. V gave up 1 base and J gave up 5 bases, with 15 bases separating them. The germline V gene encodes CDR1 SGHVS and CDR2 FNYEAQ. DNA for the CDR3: TGTGCCAGCAGCTTAGGAGGTGGGGCAGGCCACGAGCAGTACTTC. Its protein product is CASSLGGGAGHEQYF.

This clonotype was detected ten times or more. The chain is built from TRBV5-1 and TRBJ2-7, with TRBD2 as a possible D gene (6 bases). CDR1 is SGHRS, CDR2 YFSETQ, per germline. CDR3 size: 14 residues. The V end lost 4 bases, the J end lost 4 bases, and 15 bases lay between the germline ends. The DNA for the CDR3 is TGCGCCAGCAGCATGTTGGGGGAGGTTTACGAGCAGTACTTC. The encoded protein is CASSMLGEVYEQYF. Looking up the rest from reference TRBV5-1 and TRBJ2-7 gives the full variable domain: KAGVTQTPRYLIKTRGQQVTLSCSPISGHRSVSWYQQTPGQGLQFLFEYFSETQRNKGNFPGRFSGRQFSNSRSEMNVSTLELGDSALYLCASSMLGEVYEQYFGPGTRLTVT.

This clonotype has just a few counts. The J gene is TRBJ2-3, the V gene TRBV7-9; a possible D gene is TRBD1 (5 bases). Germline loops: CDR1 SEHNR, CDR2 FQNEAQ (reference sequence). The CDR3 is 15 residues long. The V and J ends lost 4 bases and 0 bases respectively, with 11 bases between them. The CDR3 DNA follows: TGTGCCAGCAGCTCGTTAAAGGGGAGCACAGATACGCAGTATTTT. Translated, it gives CASSSLKGSTDTQYF.

As DNA, the CDR3 is TGTGCCTCCCAGAAGGGGGGGAATCAGCCCCAGCATTTT. Its protein product is CASQKGGNQPQHF. The chain is built from TRBV30 and TRBJ1-5; D may be TRBD1 (6 bases). Trimming stripped 7 bases from V and 4 bases from J, with 14 bases between. The germline gives CDR1 GTSNPN, CDR2 SVGIG (reference sequence). CDR3 length: 13 amino acids.

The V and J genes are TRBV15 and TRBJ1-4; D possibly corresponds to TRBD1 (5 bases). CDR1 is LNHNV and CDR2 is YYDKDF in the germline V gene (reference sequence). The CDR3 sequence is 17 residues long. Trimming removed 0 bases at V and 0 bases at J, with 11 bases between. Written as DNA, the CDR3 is TGTGCCACCAGCAGAGAGGCAGGGATACCAACTAATGAAAAACTGTTTTTT. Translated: CATSREAGIPTNEKLFF. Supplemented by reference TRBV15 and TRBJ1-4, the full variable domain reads DAMVIQNPRYQVTQFGKPVTLSCSQTLNHNVMYWYQQKSSQAPKLLFHYYDKDFNNEADTPDNFQSRRPNTSFCFLDIRSPGLGDTAMYLCATSREAGIPTNEKLFFGSGTQLSVL.

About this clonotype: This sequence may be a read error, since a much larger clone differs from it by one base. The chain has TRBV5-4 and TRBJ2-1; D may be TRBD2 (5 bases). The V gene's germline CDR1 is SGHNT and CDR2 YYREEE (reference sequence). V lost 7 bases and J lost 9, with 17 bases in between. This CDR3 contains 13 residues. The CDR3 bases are TGTGCCAGCGGCTACGGGGAACCGGGTGAGCAGTTCTTC. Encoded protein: CASGYGEPGEQFF. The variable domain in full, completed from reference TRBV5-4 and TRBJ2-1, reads ETGVTQSPTHLIKTRGQQVTLRCSSQSGHNTVSWYQQALGQGPQFIFQYYREEENGRGNFPPRFSGLQFPNYSSELNVNALELDDSALYLCASGYGEPGEQFFGPGTRLTVL.

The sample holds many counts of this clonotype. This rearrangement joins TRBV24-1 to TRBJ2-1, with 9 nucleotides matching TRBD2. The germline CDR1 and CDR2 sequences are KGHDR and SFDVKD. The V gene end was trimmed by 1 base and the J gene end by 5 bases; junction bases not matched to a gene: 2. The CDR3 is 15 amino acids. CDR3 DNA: TGTGCCACCAGTGATTTAGGCGGGGGGGACAATGAGCAGTTCTTC. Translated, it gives CATSDLGGGDNEQFF.

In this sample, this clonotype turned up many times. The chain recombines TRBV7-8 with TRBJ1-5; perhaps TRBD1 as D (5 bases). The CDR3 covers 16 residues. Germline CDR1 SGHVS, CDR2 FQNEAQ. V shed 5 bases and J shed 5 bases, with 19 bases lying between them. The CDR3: CASSNFGQGSYQPQHF. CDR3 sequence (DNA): TGTGCCAGCAGCAACTTCGGGCAGGGATCCTATCAGCCCCAGCATTTT.

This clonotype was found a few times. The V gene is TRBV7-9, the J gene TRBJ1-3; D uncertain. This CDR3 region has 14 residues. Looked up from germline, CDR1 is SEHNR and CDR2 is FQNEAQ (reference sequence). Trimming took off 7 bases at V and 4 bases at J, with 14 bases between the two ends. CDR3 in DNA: TGTGCCAGCATAAAAGGCGTTGGGGGAAACACCATATATTTT. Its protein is CASIKGVGGNTIYF.

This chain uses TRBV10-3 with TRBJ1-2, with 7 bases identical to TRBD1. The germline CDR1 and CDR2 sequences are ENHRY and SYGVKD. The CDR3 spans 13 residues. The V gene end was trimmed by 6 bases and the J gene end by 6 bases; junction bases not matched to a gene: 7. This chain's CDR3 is CAIRFGTADGYTF. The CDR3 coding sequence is TGTGCCATCAGATTCGGGACAGCTGATGGCTACACCTTC.

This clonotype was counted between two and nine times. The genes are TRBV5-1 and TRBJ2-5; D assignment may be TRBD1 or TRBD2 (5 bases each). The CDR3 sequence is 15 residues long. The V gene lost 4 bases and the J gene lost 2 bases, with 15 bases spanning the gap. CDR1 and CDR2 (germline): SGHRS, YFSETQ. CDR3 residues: CASSTQPGGQETQYF. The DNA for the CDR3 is TGCGCCAGCAGCACCCAACCTGGGGGTCAAGAGACCCAGTACTTC.

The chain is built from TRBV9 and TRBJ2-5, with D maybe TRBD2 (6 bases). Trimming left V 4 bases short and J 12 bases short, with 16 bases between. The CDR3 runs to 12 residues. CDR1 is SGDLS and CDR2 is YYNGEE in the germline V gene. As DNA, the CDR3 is TGTGCCAGCAGCTCGGGACTTTCGTCGAAGTACTTC. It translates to CASSSGLSSKYF.

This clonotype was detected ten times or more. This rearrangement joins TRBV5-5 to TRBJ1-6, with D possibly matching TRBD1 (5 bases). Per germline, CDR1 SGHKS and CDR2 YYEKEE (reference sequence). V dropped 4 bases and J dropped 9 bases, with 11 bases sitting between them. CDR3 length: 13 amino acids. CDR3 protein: CASSIDRGSPLHF. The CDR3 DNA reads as TGTGCCAGCAGCATAGATAGGGGTTCACCCCTCCACTTT.